One and the same sample provided the 23 T cell receptor beta chains below, sequenced in a study of CD8+ T cells in alopecia areata. Treatment here: oral pan-JAK inhibitor, 5-10 mg twice daily. The authors extracted RNA and reverse transcribed it into cDNA as the sequencing template. Produced via immunoSEQ multiplex PCR; TCRdb's table is partial and in-frame only. The table includes about 190,000 clones, under 80% detected once. The sample was CD4+ T cells sorted from blood, taken around week 49, from a patient treated with tofacitinib. These receptor sequences come from a human donor with alopecia areata.

This clone has more than one count but fewer than ten. The chain combines TRBV5-1 with TRBJ1-1; no clear D gene. This CDR3 is 11 amino acids long. Trimming pared 5 bases from V and 3 bases from J, leaving 5 bases between. Germline V gene lookup returns CDR1 SGHRS and CDR2 YFSETQ. CDR3 nucleotide sequence: TGCGCCAGCAGGCTCCACACTGAAGCTTTCTTT. As protein: CASRLHTEAFF.

This clone was observed at least ten times. The rearrangement uses TRBV7-2 and TRBJ2-3, with D tentatively TRBD1 or TRBD2 (7 bases each). The V gene's germline CDR1 is SGHTA and CDR2 FQGNSA. Trimming left V 5 bases short and J 4 bases short, with 13 bases between. The CDR3 is made up of 14 amino acids. The CDR3 protein is CASSQGGRPDTQYF. CDR3 nucleotides: TGTGCCAGCAGCCAGGGGGGGAGGCCAGATACGCAGTATTTT.

This clone was counted only a few times. The CDR3 spells CASSLRMEQYF. CDR3 nucleotides: TGTGCCAGCAGTTTGCGTATGGAGCAGTACTTC. The chain has TRBV7-2 and TRBJ2-7; D ambiguous. Between the trimmed V and J ends, which lost 6 bases and 7 bases, there was a span of 10 bases. CDR1 and CDR2 (germline): SGHTA, FQGNSA. This CDR3 is built from 11 residues.

The chain has TRBV2 and TRBJ2-1; TRBD1 agrees at 7 bases. Trimming took 6 bases from V and 10 from J; bases not matched to a gene: 9. The CDR3 length is 13 residues. CDR1 and CDR2 from the germline V gene are SNHLY and FYNNEI. The CDR3 DNA follows: TGTGCCAGCAGAAGGGACAGTTTGGTGGAGCAGTTCTTC. It yields the protein CASRRDSLVEQFF.

The V call is TRBV25-1, the J call TRBJ1-1; no definite D call. V lost 4 bases and J 1 base, leaving 10 bases between the germline ends. The CDR3 totals 14 residues. In germline, CDR1 is MGHDK, CDR2 SYGVNS. DNA of the CDR3: TGTGCCAGCAGTGTGACAATAGGGAACACTGAAGCTTTCTTT. It codes for CASSVTIGNTEAFF.

This clone has more than one count but fewer than ten. This rearrangement joins TRBV19 to TRBJ1-1, with 7 bases identical to TRBD1. With V trimmed by 7 bases and J by 5 bases, 7 bases remained unmatched. This CDR3 has 13 residues. CDR1 is LNHDA and CDR2 is SQIVND in the germline V gene (reference sequence). CDR3 sequence: CASTQTGRTEAFF. Here the CDR3 DNA reads TGTGCCAGTACCCAGACAGGGCGGACTGAAGCTTTCTTT.

This clone has a handful of counts. The V call is TRBV19, the J call TRBJ2-4; 9 bases align to TRBD2. Trimming removed 2 bases from V and 7 bases from J; junction bases left unmatched: 12. Germline CDR1 LNHDA, CDR2 SQIVND (reference sequence). This CDR3 comprises 17 residues. The CDR3: CASSIQPTAGGLNIQYF. CDR3 DNA sequence: TGTGCCAGTAGTATACAGCCCACCGCGGGGGGGCTGAACATTCAGTACTTC.

The chain uses TRBV30 and TRBJ1-2, with a possible D match to TRBD1 (5 bases). CDR1 is GTSNPN, CDR2 SVGIG, per germline (reference sequence). The CDR3 extends over 13 amino acids. V dropped 8 bases and J dropped 6 bases, with 19 bases sitting between them. The CDR3 DNA sequence: TGTGCCCGGACACGTATGGCCTCCAATGGCTACACCTTC. This codes for CARTRMASNGYTF.

The rearrangement joins TRBV7-2 to TRBJ2-7; the match to TRBD2 covers 7 bases. The V gene end was trimmed by 7 bases and the J gene end by 0 bases; junction bases not matched to a gene: 9. Germline CDR1 reads SGHTA; CDR2 reads FQGNSA. The CDR3 covers 15 residues. CDR3 amino acids: CASTPWGGGSYEQYF. The CDR3 DNA reads TGTGCCAGCACTCCTTGGGGGGGTGGCTCCTACGAGCAGTACTTC.

The chain has TRBV5-1 and TRBJ2-2; 7 bases align to TRBD1. Germline CDR1 is SGHRS and CDR2 is YFSETQ. This CDR3 comprises 15 residues. The J segment lost 3 bases and the V segment lost 6 bases, leaving 8 bases of the junction unmatched. CDR3 protein: CASNVRTGDTGELFF. Here the CDR3 DNA reads TGCGCCAGCAACGTGAGGACAGGAGACACCGGGGAGCTGTTTTTT.

This clone appeared a few times. The V gene is TRBV12-5, the J gene TRBJ2-2; unclear D gene. Between the trimmed V and J ends, which lost 4 bases and 4 bases, there was a span of 7 bases. The CDR3 consists of 13 residues. Germline loops: CDR1 LGHNT, CDR2 FRNRAP. DNA of the CDR3: TGTGCTAGTGGTTCTAAAACCACCGGGGAGCTGTTTTTT. Residues: CASGSKTTGELFF.

The chain has TRBV7-9 and TRBJ2-3; 8 nucleotides line up with TRBD1. CDR1 SEHNR and CDR2 FQNEAQ come from the germline V gene (reference sequence). The V segment lost 4 bases and the J segment 1 base; nucleotides outside the gene matches: 4. This CDR3 is 15 amino acids long. CDR3 protein: CASSYQGAGTDTQYF. In DNA, the CDR3 is TGTGCCAGCAGCTACCAGGGGGCCGGCACAGATACGCAGTATTTT. The full variable domain, rest sourced from reference TRBV7-9 and TRBJ2-3, is DTGVSQNPRHKITKRGQNVTFRCDPISEHNRLYWYRQTLGQGPEFLTYFQNEAQLEKSRLLSDRFSAERPKGSFSTLEIQRTEQGDSAMYLCASSYQGAGTDTQYFGPGTRLTVL.

The rearrangement links TRBV29-1 to TRBJ1-1, with D possibly TRBD1 on 6 matching bases. This CDR3 is built from 13 residues. The ends were cut back, 5 bases at V and 1 base at J, with 11 bases in the middle. CDR1 is SQVTM and CDR2 is ANQGSEA in the germline V gene. The CDR3 DNA is TGCAGCGTTTACCCGACAGGGAACACTGAAGCTTTCTTT. Protein product: CSVYPTGNTEAFF.

The V call is TRBV7-8, the J call TRBJ1-5; D gene ambiguous. The CDR3 is 12 residues long. Trimming left V 3 bases short and J 4 bases short, with 4 bases between. Germline V gene lookup returns CDR1 SGHVS and CDR2 FQNEAQ. CDR3 region: CASSFPNQPQHF. As DNA, the CDR3 is TGTGCCAGCAGCTTCCCGAATCAGCCCCAGCATTTT.

The CDR3 is CASSYGGSGNTEAFF. In DNA form, the CDR3 reads TGTGCCAGCAGCTACGGGGGTTCGGGGAACACTGAAGCTTTCTTT. This sequence joins TRBV7-2 and TRBJ1-1, with a weak D call TRBD1 (5 bases). Between the trimmed V and J ends, which lost 4 bases and 1 base, there was a span of 13 bases. The CDR3 is 15 residues long. The germline CDR1 and CDR2 sequences are SGHTA and FQGNSA.

The chain recombines TRBV4-3 with TRBJ2-6; a weak D match, TRBD1 (7 bases). The CDR3 is 20 amino acids. V was clipped by 0 bases and J by 3 bases, with 21 bases between them. Germline-derived CDR1 and CDR2 are LGHNA and YSLEER. The CDR3 DNA reads as TGCGCCAGCAGCCAAGATGTCGTGGCAGGGGGGATCGGTGGGGCCAACGTCCTGACTTTC. Residues: CASSQDVVAGGIGGANVLTF.

The genes are TRBV29-1 and TRBJ2-2; D call uncertain. The CDR3 sequence is 13 residues long. The germline V gene encodes CDR1 SQVTM and CDR2 ANQGSEA. The V end lost 3 bases, the J end lost 3 bases, and 8 bases lay between the germline ends. The CDR3 bases are TGCAGCGTTGACCAGGCCCACACCGGGGAGCTGTTTTTT. Its translation: CSVDQAHTGELFF.

This rearrangement joins TRBV5-1 to TRBJ2-1; TRBD2 matches 8 bases. This CDR3 region has 15 residues. Trimming removed 5 bases from V and 3 bases from J; junction bases left unmatched: 7. Germline lookup yields CDR1 SGHRS and CDR2 YFSETQ. CDR3 nucleotide sequence: TGCGCCAGCAGTTCCGGGACTAGGAGCTACAATGAGCAGTTCTTC. Residues: CASSSGTRSYNEQFF.

This clone was seen many times. V usage is TRBV7-2 and J usage is TRBJ2-6; D is perhaps TRBD1 (5 bases). CDR1 is SGHTA, CDR2 FQGNSA, per germline. The V end lost 5 bases, the J end lost 1 base, and 9 bases lay between the germline ends. The CDR3 loop spans 15 amino acids. The chain's CDR3 is CASSGRGSGANVLTF. Here the CDR3 DNA reads TGTGCCAGCAGCGGTAGGGGATCTGGGGCCAACGTCCTGACTTTC.

The chain links TRBV30 to TRBJ2-2; D remains unclear. The V gene's germline CDR1 is GTSNPN and CDR2 SVGIG (reference sequence). The CDR3 sequence is 13 residues long. With 0 bases removed from V and 6 bases from J, the gap between germline ends came to 8 bases. The CDR3 here is CAWSVLTAGELFF. The CDR3 coding sequence is TGTGCCTGGAGTGTACTAACTGCCGGGGAGCTGTTTTTT.

V gene TRBV11-2 combines with J gene TRBJ2-1, with 11 bases fitting TRBD2. CDR1 is SGHAT and CDR2 is FQNNGV in the germline V gene. The V and J ends lost 3 bases and 2 bases, in that order; junction bases with no gene match: 6. This CDR3 is built from 17 residues. CDR3 DNA sequence: TGTGCCAGCAGCTTTATCGGGACTAGCGGAACCTACAATGAGCAGTTCTTC. Its protein is CASSFIGTSGTYNEQFF.

The chain combines TRBV7-2 with TRBJ2-3; D is uncertain. Germline V gene sequence: CDR1 SGHTA, CDR2 FQGNSA. The CDR3 loop spans 14 amino acids. Trimming took 2 bases from V and 4 from J, leaving 10 bases between them. DNA of the CDR3: TGTGCCAGCAGCTTAATTGGGTTGGCAGATACGCAGTATTTT. Its protein is CASSLIGLADTQYF. Together with reference TRBV7-2 and TRBJ2-3, the CDR3 gives the full variable domain: GAGVSQSPSNKVTEKGKDVELRCDPISGHTALYWYRQSLGQGLEFLIYFQGNSAPDKSGLPSDRFSAERTGGSVSTLTIQRTQQEDSAVYLCASSLIGLADTQYFGPGTRLTVL.

J is TRBJ1-2 and V is TRBV5-1, with D perhaps TRBD1 (6 bases). Germline CDR1 is SGHRS and CDR2 is YFSETQ. The V end lost 5 bases, the J end lost 4 bases, and 21 bases lay between the germline ends. The CDR3 is 16 amino acids. In DNA, the CDR3 is TGCGCCAGCAGTAGATCCTGGGACACGGATTCCTATGGCTACACCTTC. It encodes CASSRSWDTDSYGYTF.